A single sample is the source of the 15 T cell receptor beta chains below, sequenced in a study of response to subunit inactivated influenza vaccine. From the RT-PCR reads, TCRdb called clonotypes with MiXCR, one entry per CDR3 protein. The sample holds more than 450,000 distinct CDR3 sequences; 12% are singletons and the top ten take 10% to 13%. Sequencing was performed on PBMCs from blood, taken on the day of vaccination. The source of these receptors is a man aged 50-60 years who received an inactivated influenza vaccine.

This clonotype was detected a few times. The gene calls are TRBV11-2 and TRBJ2-7; 14 nucleotides line up with TRBD2. This CDR3 is built from 18 residues. The germline gives CDR1 SGHAT, CDR2 FQNNGV. J was trimmed by 1 base and V by 4 bases; bases with no gene match: 9. Here the CDR3 DNA reads TGTGCCAGCAGCTCCTTGAGACTAGCGGGAGGGCCATCCTACGAGCAGTACTTC. Amino acids: CASSSLRLAGGPSYEQYF.

V and J are TRBV28 and TRBJ2-3, with 7 bases that match TRBD2. Germline V gene lookup returns CDR1 MDHEN and CDR2 SYDVKM. The junction had 11 bases not matched to a gene; V was cut back by 6 bases and J by 2 bases. The CDR3 sequence is 16 residues long. The CDR3 loop is CASSLPGGGVTDTQYF. The DNA of the CDR3 is TGTGCCAGCAGCCTCCCGGGAGGAGGGGTCACAGATACGCAGTATTTT. Based on the CDR3 plus reference TRBV28 and TRBJ2-3, the full variable domain is DVKVTQSSRYLVKRTGEKVFLECVQDMDHENMFWYRQDPGLGLRLIYFSYDVKMKEKGDIPEGYSVSREKKERFSLILESASTNQTSMYLCASSLPGGGVTDTQYFGPGTRLTVL.

This clonotype occurred a few times. The V and J genes are TRBV7-9 and TRBJ1-4; tentatively, D is TRBD1 (5 bases). Trimming removed 1 base from V and 4 bases from J, with 10 bases in between. Germline CDR1 reads SEHNR; CDR2 reads FQNEAQ (reference sequence). The CDR3 runs to 15 residues. The CDR3 DNA sequence: TGTGCCAGCAGCTTAGAGGGCAGGGATAATGAAAAACTGTTTTTT. This encodes CASSLEGRDNEKLFF.

The rearrangement joins TRBV29-1 to TRBJ1-2, with 8 bases identical to TRBD1. J lost 0 bases, V lost 2 bases, and 8 bases had no gene match. Germline V gives CDR1 SQVTM, CDR2 ANQGSEA. This CDR3 has 16 residues. The CDR3 bases are TGCAGCGTTGAAACTTCGGGACAGGTTTCTAACTATGGCTACACCTTC. Translation: CSVETSGQVSNYGYTF.

This chain links TRBV7-2 with TRBJ2-1; 9 bases align to TRBD1. The V gene end was trimmed by 5 bases and the J gene end by 7 bases; junction bases not matched to a gene: 12. Germline CDR1 and CDR2: SGHTA and FQGNSA. The CDR3 sequence is 16 residues long. This chain's CDR3 is CASSHSRDRVGNEQFF. In nucleotides, the CDR3 is TGTGCCAGCAGCCACTCCCGGGACAGGGTCGGGAATGAGCAGTTCTTC.

V and J are TRBV7-2 and TRBJ1-6, with D possibly matching TRBD1 (5 bases). Trimming took off 4 bases at V and 8 bases at J, with 15 bases between the two ends. Germline values: CDR1 SGHTA, CDR2 FQGNSA. CDR3 length: 15 amino acids. CDR3 region: CASSSLWQGDSPLHF. CDR3 DNA sequence: TGTGCCAGCAGCTCCTTATGGCAGGGCGATTCACCCCTCCACTTT.

This clonotype showed up many times. The CDR3: CASSLDSSNQPQHF. The CDR3 nucleotides are TGTGCCAGCAGCTTGGACAGTAGCAATCAGCCCCAGCATTTT. This chain uses TRBV12-3 or TRBV12-4 with TRBJ1-5; tentative D call: TRBD1 (6 bases). CDR3 length: 14 residues. Trimming took off 6 bases at V and 0 bases at J, with 9 bases between the two ends.

The chain recombines TRBV29-1 with TRBJ2-5; 9 nucleotides line up with TRBD1. This CDR3 is built from 14 residues. Looked up from germline, CDR1 is SQVTM and CDR2 is ANQGSEA. V shed 4 bases and J 5 bases; nucleotides not matched to a gene: 8. The CDR3, as DNA: TGCAGCGTTGGGGGGACAGGGCACTGGGAGACCCAGTACTTC. Its protein product is CSVGGTGHWETQYF.

This clonotype occurred a few times. The chain is built from TRBV4-3 and TRBJ2-1; perhaps TRBD2 as D (6 bases). V lost 0 bases, J lost 7 bases, and 13 bases lay in between. In germline, CDR1 is LGHNA, CDR2 YSLEER. The CDR3 length is 15 residues. In DNA, the CDR3 is TGCGCCAGCAGCCAAGAAAGCGGCGGGAATAATGAGCAGTTCTTC. This encodes CASSQESGGNNEQFF.

This clonotype has a handful of counts. The chain carries TRBV12-3 or TRBV12-4 and TRBJ2-3; D not resolved. V was cut by 2 bases and J by 0 bases, with 9 bases left in between. The CDR3 runs 15 residues. CDR3 bases: TGTGCCAGCAGTTTATACAGCCCAAGCACAGATACGCAGTATTTT. Translated, it gives CASSLYSPSTDTQYF.

This clonotype appeared a few times. The chain has TRBV11-1 and TRBJ1-1; D is uncertain. The V gene's germline CDR1 is SGHAT and CDR2 FQDESV (reference sequence). V shed 2 bases and J shed 5 bases, with 15 bases lying between them. The CDR3 is made up of 15 amino acids. The CDR3 nucleotides read TGTGCCAGCAGCTTAACCGCAGGTGGAGCGACTGAAGCTTTCTTT. Amino acid sequence: CASSLTAGGATEAFF.

The CDR3 sequence is CASSFPPDSPLHF. The CDR3, as DNA: TGTGCCAGCAGTTTCCCCCCTGATTCACCCCTCCACTTT. The rearrangement links TRBV12-3 or TRBV12-4 to TRBJ1-6; no clear D. The CDR3 is made up of 13 amino acids. Trimming took 3 bases from V and 8 from J, leaving 8 bases between them.

This clonotype was recorded a few times. The V and J genes are TRBV9 and TRBJ2-3; tentative D call: TRBD2 (5 bases). CDR3 length equals 15 residues. The ends were cut back, 0 bases at V and 4 bases at J, with 12 bases in the middle. CDR1 SGDLS and CDR2 YYNGEE come from the germline V gene. This CDR3 reads CASSVAVASPDTQYF. In DNA form, the CDR3 reads TGTGCCAGCAGCGTAGCTGTGGCTAGCCCAGATACGCAGTATTTT. Variable domain in full (rest from reference TRBV9 and TRBJ2-3): DSGVTQTPKHLITATGQRVTLRCSPRSGDLSVYWYQQSLDQGLQFLIQYYNGEERAKGNILERFSAQQFPDLHSELNLSSLELGDSALYFCASSVAVASPDTQYFGPGTRLTVL.

At least ten counts were recorded for this clonotype. V and J are TRBV11-2 and TRBJ2-1; no reliable D call. Trimming shortened V by 3 bases and J by 4 bases, and 7 bases separated the two germline ends. Germline-derived CDR1 and CDR2 are SGHAT and FQNNGV. The CDR3 totals 13 residues. The CDR3 reads CASSLVSYNEQFF. The CDR3 DNA sequence: TGTGCCAGCAGCTTGGTGAGTTACAATGAGCAGTTCTTC.

CDR3 DNA: TGTGCCAGCAGCCCCGGGGCGACTAGCGGGGGGGCCGTGACCCAGTACTTC. Its protein is CASSPGATSGGAVTQYF. The V gene is TRBV12-3 or TRBV12-4, the J gene TRBJ2-5; 14 nucleotides agree with TRBD2. The J segment lost 7 bases and the V segment lost 6 bases, leaving 13 bases of the junction unmatched. The CDR3 consists of 17 residues.